Below are 4 T cell receptor beta chains sequenced from a single sample in a study of blood T cell repertoires in COVID-19. Generated by immunoSEQ multiplex PCR, the TCRdb table keeps only in-frame clones and is missing some. Of roughly 93,000 clones detected, 65% to 85% appear once; the ten largest clones hold roughly 10%. Sequenced material: peripheral blood. All receptors come from an elderly woman with acute or convalescent COVID-19.

The rearrangement links TRBV28 to TRBJ2-1, with 8 bases aligning to TRBD1. V was clipped by 8 bases and J by 7 bases; unmatched bases: 16. Germline values: CDR1 MDHEN, CDR2 SYDVKM. The CDR3 totals 16 residues. The CDR3, as DNA: TGTGCCAGCCTCTCTAGTGCTCGGACAGGGAAAAATGAGCAGTTCTTC. Encoded protein: CASLSSARTGKNEQFF.

J is TRBJ1-2 and V is TRBV3-1 (or the pseudogene TRBV3-2); 10 nucleotides align to TRBD1. Trimming took 1 base from V and 2 from J; bases not matched to a gene: 4. This CDR3 region has 16 residues. The germline V gene has CDR1 LGHDT and CDR2 YNNKEL (reference sequence). The CDR3 nucleotides read TGTGCCAGCAGCCAAGCCCAGACAGGGGGCAACTATGGCTACACCTTC. Protein product: CASSQAQTGGNYGYTF.

V is TRBV18 and J is TRBJ1-3; 7 bases match TRBD1. V was clipped by 3 bases and J by 4 bases; unmatched bases: 9. This CDR3 is built from 16 residues. From germline, CDR1 is KGHSH and CDR2 LQKENI. CDR3 in DNA: TGTGCCAGCTCACCGGAGGGGGCAATGTTAGGAAACACCATATATTTT. Encoded protein: CASSPEGAMLGNTIYF. Looking up the rest from reference TRBV18 and TRBJ1-3 gives the full variable domain: NAGVMQNPRHLVRRRGQEARLRCSPMKGHSHVYWYRQLPEEGLKFMVYLQKENIIDESGMPKERFSAEFPKEGPSILRIQQVVRGDSAAYFCASSPEGAMLGNTIYFGEGSWLTVV.

CDR3 DNA sequence: TGTGCCAGTAGTACACCGGGTTACAATGAGCAGTTCTTC. It is translated as CASSTPGYNEQFF. The chain links TRBV19 to TRBJ2-1; D not resolved. From germline, CDR1 is LNHDA and CDR2 SQIVND (reference sequence). Deletions cut 4 bases from V and 4 bases from J, with 8 bases between. The CDR3 loop spans 13 amino acids.